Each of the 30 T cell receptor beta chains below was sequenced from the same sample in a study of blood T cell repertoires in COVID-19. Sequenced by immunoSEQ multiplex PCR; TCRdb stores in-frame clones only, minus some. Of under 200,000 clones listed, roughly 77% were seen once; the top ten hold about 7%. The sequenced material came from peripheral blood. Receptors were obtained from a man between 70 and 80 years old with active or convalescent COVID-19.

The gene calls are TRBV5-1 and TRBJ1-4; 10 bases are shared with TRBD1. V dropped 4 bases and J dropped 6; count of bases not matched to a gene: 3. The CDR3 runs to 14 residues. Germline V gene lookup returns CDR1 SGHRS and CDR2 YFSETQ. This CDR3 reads CASSAGTGDEKLFF. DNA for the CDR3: TGCGCCAGCAGCGCGGGGACAGGGGATGAAAAACTGTTTTTT.

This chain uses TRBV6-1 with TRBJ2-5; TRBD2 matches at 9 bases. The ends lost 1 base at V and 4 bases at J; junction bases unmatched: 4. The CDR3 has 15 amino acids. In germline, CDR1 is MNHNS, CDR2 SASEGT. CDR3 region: CASSEVSGGRETQYF. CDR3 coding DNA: TGTGCCAGCAGTGAAGTAAGCGGGGGGCGAGAGACCCAGTACTTC.

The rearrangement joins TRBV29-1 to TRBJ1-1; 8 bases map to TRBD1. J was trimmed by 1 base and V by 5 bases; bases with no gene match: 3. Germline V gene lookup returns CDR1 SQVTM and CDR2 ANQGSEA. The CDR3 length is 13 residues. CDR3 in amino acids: CSVTTGENTEAFF. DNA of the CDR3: TGCAGCGTTACGACAGGGGAGAACACTGAAGCTTTCTTT.

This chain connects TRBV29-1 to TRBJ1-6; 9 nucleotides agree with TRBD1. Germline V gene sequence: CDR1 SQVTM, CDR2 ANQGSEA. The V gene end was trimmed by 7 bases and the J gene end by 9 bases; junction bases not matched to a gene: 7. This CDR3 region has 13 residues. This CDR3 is CSARDRATSPLHF. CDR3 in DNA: TGCAGCGCCAGGGACAGGGCAACTTCACCCCTCCACTTT.

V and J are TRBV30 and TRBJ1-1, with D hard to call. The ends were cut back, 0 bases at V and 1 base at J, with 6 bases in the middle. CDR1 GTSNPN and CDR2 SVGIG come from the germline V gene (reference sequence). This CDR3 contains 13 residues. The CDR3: CAWSVTENTEAFF. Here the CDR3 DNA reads TGTGCCTGGAGTGTAACAGAGAACACTGAAGCTTTCTTT. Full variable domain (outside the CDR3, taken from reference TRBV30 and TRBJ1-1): SQTIHQWPATLVQPVGSPLSLECTVEGTSNPNLYWYRQAAGRGLQLLFYSVGIGQISSEVPQNLSASRPQDRQFILSSKKLLLSDSGFYLCAWSVTENTEAFFGQGTRLTVV.

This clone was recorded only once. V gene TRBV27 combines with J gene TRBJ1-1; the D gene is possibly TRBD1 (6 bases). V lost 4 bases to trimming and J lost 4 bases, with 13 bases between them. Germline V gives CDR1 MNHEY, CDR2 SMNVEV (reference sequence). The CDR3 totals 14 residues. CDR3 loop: CASSSDRMGTEAFF. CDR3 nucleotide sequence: TGTGCCAGCAGTTCAGACAGGATGGGCACTGAAGCTTTCTTT.

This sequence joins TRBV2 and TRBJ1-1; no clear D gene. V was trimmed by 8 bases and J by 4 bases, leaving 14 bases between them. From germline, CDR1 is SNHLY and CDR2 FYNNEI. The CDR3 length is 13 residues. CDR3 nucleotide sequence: TGTGCCAGCCTCGACGAGGGTGGCACTGAAGCTTTCTTT. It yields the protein CASLDEGGTEAFF.

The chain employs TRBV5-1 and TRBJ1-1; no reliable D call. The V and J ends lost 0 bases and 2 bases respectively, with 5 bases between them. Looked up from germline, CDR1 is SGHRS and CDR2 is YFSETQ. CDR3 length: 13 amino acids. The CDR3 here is CASSLETNTEAFF. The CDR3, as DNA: TGCGCCAGCAGCTTGGAGACAAACACTGAAGCTTTCTTT.

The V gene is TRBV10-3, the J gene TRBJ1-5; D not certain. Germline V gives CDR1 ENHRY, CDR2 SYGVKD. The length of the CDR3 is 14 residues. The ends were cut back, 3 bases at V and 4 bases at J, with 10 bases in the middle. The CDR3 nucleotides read TGTGCCATCAGTGATGGCGGAAATAATCAGCCCCAGCATTTT. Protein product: CAISDGGNNQPQHF.

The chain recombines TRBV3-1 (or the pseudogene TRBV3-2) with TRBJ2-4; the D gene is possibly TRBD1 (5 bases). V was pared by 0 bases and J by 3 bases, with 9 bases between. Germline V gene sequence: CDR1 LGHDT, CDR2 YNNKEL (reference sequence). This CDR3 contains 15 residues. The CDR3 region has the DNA TGTGCCAGCAGCCAAGAGGGCGACAGCAAAAACATTCAGTACTTC. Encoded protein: CASSQEGDSKNIQYF.

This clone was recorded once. CDR3 protein: CASGPTVNQPQHF. Here the CDR3 DNA reads TGTGCCAGCGGCCCGACAGTGAATCAGCCCCAGCATTTT. The gene calls are TRBV6-5 and TRBJ1-5; weak D call: TRBD1 (5 bases). The CDR3 loop spans 13 amino acids. V shed 8 bases and J shed 4 bases, with 12 bases lying between them. CDR1 is MNHEY and CDR2 is SVGAGI in the germline V gene.

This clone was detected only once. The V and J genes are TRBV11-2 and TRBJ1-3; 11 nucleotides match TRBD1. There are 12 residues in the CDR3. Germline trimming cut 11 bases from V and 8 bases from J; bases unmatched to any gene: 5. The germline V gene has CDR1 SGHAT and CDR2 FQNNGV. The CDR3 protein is CASGTGGDTIYF. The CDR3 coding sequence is TGTGCCTCCGGGACAGGGGGAGACACCATATATTTT.

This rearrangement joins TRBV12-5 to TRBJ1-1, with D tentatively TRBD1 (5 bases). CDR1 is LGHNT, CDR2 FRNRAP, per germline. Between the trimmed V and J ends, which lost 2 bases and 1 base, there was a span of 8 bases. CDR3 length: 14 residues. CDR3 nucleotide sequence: TGTGCTAGTGGTTTGTCTGGGGCGAACACTGAAGCTTTCTTT. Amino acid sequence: CASGLSGANTEAFF.

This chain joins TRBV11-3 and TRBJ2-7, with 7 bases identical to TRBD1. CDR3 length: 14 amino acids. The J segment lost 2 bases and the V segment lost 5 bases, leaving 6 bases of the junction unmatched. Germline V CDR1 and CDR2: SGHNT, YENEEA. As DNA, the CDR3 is TGTGCCAGCAGCCCAAACGACAGGGCCTACGAGCAGTACTTC. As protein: CASSPNDRAYEQYF.

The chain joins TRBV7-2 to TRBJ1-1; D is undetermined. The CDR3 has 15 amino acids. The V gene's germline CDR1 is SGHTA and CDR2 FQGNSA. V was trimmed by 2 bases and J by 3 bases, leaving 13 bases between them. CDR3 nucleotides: TGTGCCAGCAGCTTACAACCCGACACTTACACTGAAGCTTTCTTT. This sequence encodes CASSLQPDTYTEAFF.

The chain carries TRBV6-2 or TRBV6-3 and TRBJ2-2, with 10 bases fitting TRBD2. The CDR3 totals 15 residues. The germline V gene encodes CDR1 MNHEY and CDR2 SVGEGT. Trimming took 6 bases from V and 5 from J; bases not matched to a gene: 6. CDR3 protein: CASSQAGGRTGELFF. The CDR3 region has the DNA TGTGCCAGCAGCCAAGCGGGGGGGCGTACCGGGGAGCTGTTTTTT.

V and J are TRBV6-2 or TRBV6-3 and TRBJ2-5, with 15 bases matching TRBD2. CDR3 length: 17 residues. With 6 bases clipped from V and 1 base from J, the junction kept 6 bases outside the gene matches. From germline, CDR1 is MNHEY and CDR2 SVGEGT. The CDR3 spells CASSLGLAGGSQETQYF. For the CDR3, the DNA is TGTGCCAGCAGCCTGGGACTAGCGGGGGGCTCCCAAGAGACCCAGTACTTC.

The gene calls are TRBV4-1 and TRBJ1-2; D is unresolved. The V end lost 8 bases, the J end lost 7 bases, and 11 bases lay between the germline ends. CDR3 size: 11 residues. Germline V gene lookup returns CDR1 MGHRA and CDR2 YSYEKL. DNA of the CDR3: TGCGCCAGCGGGCGCAGCAGTGGCTACACCTTC. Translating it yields CASGRSSGYTF.

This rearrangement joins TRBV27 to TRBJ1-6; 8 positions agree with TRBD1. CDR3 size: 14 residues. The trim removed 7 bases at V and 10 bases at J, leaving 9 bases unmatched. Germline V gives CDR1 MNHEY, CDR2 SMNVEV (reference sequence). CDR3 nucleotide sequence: TGTGCCAGCACCCTAGGACAGGGTGGATCACCCCTCCACTTT. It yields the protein CASTLGQGGSPLHF.

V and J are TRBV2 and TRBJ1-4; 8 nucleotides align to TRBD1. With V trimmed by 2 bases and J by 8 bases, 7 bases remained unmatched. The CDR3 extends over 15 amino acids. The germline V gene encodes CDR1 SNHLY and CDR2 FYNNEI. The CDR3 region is CASSENGQGGEKLFF. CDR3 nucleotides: TGTGCCAGCAGTGAAAATGGACAGGGTGGCGAAAAACTGTTTTTT.

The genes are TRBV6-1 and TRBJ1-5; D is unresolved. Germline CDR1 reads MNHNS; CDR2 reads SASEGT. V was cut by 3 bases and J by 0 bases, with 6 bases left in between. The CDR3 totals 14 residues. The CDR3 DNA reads TGTGCCAGCAGTGAGAGCGATAGCAATCAGCCCCAGCATTTT. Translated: CASSESDSNQPQHF.

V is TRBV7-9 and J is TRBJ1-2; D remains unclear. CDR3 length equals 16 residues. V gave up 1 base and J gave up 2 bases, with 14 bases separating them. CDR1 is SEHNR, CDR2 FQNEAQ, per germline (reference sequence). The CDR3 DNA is TGTGCCAGCAGCTTAGTGGAGGGCACCAGCAACTATGGCTACACCTTC. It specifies CASSLVEGTSNYGYTF.

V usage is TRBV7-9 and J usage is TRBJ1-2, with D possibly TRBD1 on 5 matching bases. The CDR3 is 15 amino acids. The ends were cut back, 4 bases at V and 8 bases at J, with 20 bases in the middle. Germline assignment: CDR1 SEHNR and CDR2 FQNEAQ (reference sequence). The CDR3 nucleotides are TGTGCCAGCAGCTCGACCAACGGACATTCGTGGGGCTACACCTTC. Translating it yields CASSSTNGHSWGYTF.

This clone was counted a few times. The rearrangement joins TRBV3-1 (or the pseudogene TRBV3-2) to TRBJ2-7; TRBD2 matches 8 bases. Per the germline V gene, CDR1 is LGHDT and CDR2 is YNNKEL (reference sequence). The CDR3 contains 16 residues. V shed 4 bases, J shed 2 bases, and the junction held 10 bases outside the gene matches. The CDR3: CASSRGGIAGTYEQYF. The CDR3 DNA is TGTGCCAGCAGCCGAGGCGGGATAGCGGGGACCTACGAGCAGTACTTC.

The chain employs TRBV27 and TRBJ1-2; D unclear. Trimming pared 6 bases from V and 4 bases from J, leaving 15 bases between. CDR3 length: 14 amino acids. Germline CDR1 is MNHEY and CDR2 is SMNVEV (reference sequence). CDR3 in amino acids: CASSMQSAPYGYTF. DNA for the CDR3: TGTGCCAGCAGCATGCAGTCCGCACCCTATGGCTACACCTTC.

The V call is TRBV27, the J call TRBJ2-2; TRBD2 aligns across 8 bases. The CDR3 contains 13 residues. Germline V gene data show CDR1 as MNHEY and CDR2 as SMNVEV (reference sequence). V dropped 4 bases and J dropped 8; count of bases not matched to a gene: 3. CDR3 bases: TGTGCCAGCAGTTCAGCGGGAGAAGGGGAGCTGTTTTTT. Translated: CASSSAGEGELFF.

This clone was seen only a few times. The CDR3 nucleotides are TGTGCCAGCAGCTCCGGACAGCCCTACTATGGCTACACCTTC. It translates to CASSSGQPYYGYTF. V usage is TRBV5-6 and J usage is TRBJ1-2; possibly TRBD1 for D (6 bases). CDR1 SGHDT and CDR2 YYEEEE come from the germline V gene. The V and J ends lost 3 bases and 3 bases respectively, with 12 bases between them. CDR3 length: 14 amino acids.

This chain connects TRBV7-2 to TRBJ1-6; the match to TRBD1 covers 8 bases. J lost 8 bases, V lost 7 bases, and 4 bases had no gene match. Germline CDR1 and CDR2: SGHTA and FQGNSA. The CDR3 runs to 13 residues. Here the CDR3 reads CASTPTGDSPLHF. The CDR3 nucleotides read TGTGCCAGCACCCCGACAGGGGATTCACCCCTCCACTTT.

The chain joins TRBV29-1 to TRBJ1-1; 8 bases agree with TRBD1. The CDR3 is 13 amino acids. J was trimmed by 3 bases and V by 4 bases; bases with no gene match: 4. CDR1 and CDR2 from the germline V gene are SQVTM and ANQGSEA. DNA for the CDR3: TGCAGCGTTGGGGGACAGGCCGACACTGAAGCTTTCTTT. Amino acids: CSVGGQADTEAFF.

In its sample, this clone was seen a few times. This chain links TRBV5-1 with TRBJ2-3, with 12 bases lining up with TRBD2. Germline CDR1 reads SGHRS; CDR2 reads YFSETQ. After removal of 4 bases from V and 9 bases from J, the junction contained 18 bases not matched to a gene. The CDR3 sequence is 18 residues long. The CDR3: CASSQGNSGLAGSLTQYF. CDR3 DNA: TGCGCCAGCAGCCAGGGCAATTCCGGACTAGCGGGATCATTAACGCAGTATTTT.